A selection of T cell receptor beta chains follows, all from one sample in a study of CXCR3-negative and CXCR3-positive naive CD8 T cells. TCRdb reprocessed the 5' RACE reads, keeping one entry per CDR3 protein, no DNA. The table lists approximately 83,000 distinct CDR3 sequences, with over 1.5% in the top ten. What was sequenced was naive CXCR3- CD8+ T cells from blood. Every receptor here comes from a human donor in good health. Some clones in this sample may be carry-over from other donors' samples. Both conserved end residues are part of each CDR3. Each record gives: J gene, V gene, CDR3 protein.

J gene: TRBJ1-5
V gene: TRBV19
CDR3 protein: CASSIGSSNQPQHF

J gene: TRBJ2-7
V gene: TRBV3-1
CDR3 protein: CASSQVAGAYEQYF

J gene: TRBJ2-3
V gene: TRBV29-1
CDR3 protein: CSVEDGGLGYFTDTQYF

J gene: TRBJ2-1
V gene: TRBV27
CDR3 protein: CASSWGASNNEQFF

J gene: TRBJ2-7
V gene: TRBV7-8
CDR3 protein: CASNINSNPPHEQYF

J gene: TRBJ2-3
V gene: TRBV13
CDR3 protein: CASSPSVGAGDSSTDTQYF

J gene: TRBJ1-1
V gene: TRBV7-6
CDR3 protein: CASTAGANTEAFF

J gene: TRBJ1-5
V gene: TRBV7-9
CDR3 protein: CASSLGQGDNQPQHF

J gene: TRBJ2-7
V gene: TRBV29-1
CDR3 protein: CSAIVPVHEQYF

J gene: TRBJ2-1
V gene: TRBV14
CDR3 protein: CASSQGAEENEQFF

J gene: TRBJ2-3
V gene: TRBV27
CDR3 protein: CASRTIGAADTQYF

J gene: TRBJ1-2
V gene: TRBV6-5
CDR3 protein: CASSYSSGDLTNYGYTF

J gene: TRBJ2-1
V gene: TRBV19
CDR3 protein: CASSPLGAEQFF

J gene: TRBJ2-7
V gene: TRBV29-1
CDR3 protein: CSVEDRTSGSYEQYF

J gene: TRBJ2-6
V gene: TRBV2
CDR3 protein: CASRGGDSDFSGANVLTF

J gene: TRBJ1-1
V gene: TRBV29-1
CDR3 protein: CSVVGQGWSEAFF

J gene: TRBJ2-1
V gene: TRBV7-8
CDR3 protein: CASFEGIHNEQFF

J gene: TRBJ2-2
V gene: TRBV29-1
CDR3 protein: CSVEDSPGELFF

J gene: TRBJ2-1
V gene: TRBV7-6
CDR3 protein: CASSPGLLSYNEQFF

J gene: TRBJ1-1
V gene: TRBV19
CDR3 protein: CASSAQGGAEAFF

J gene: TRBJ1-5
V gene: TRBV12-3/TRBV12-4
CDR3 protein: CASSPQVGGIKPQHF

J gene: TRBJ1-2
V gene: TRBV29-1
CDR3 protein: CSVVGSVLSGPRGYTF

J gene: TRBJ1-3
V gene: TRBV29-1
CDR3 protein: CSVEVWTGDGNTIYF

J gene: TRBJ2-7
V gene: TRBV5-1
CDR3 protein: CASSLGTGLHEQYF

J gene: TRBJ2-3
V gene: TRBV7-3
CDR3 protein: CASGQGSDTQYF

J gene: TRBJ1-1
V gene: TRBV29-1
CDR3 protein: CSDGNRGANTEAFF

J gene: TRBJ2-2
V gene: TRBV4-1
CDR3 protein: CASSQERAGNTGELFF

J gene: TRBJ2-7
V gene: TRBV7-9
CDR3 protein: CASSGTDSYEQYF

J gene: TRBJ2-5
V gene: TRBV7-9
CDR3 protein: CASSLGRTKETQYF

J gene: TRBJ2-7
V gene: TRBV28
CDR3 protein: CASSPTGYHEQYF

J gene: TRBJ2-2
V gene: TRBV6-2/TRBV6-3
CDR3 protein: CASSFGTGELFF

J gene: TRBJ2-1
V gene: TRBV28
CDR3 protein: CASSLPPGIVSYNEQFF

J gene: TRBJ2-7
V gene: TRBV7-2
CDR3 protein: CASSRGWAATYEQYF

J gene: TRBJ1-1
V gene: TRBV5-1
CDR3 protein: CASSGGVGAVLNTEAFF

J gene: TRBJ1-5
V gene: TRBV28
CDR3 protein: CASSRSKFLYSNQPQHF

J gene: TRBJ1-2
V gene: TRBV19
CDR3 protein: CASSIAGEGFTF

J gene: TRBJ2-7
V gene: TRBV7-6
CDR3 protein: CASSLEDTDQYEQYF